The T cell receptor (beta chain) under discussion was sequenced for a study of molecular identifiers for immune sequencing clone quantification. With 10%, 30% or 50% of RNA, about 20,000 to 1,100,000 naive CD8 T cells were sequenced. The sorting of naive CD8 T cells used the CD8+CD4-CCR7+CD45RA+ phenotype. This clonotype was counted a few times. TCRdb passed the PCR reads through MiXCR, listing each CDR3 protein once. The table records 63,000 or so distinct CDR3 sequences, under 20% of them present only once. Germline V gene data show CDR1 as SGHDT and CDR2 as YYEEEE. CDR3 length: 13 residues. Trimming removed 5 bases from V and 0 bases from J, with 8 bases in between.

This sequence was found in a human donor in good health. Some libraries in this study had Jurkat cell RNA spiked in. Material for sequencing was naive CD8+ T cells from blood, with Jurkat cell RNA spiked in. Subset noted: FACS-sorted CD8+CD4-CCR7+CD45RA+ naive T cells. The rearrangement links TRBV5-6 to TRBJ1-1; D remains unclear. CDR3 in amino acids: CASSILLNTEAFF. In nucleotides, the CDR3 is TGTGCCAGCAGTATCCTATTGAACACTGAAGCTTTCTTT.